This record covers a single T cell receptor beta chain. Its target is not known. This sample is drawn from a study of T-cell memory formation after mild COVID-19. Points from the study as a whole: CD8+ contracting clones occupied EMRA, while CD4+ ones occupied mainly CM and EM.

Each CDR3 protein is one row after TCRdb ran MiXCR on the 5' RACE reads. The data hold roughly 130,000 distinct CDR3 sequences, with about 17% observed a single time. V lost 6 bases to trimming and J lost 0 bases, with 12 bases between them. Germline V CDR1 and CDR2: SGHRS, YFSETQ. This CDR3 has 14 residues. Input material: PBMCs or a T cell subset sorted from them (not recorded which). The chain links TRBV5-1 to TRBJ1-1; weak D call: TRBD1 (6 bases). The sequence derives from a man aged 18-30 years who had mild COVID-19 (a few samples of this study predate the infection). Cell type and time point are not known. The DNA for the CDR3 is TGCGCCAGCAACCCGGGGGCGGTGAACACTGAAGCTTTCTTT. Translating it yields CASNPGAVNTEAFF.